The next 26 T cell receptor beta chains were all read from a single sample in a study of CD4 T cells in relation to SARS-CoV-2 and coronaviruses. Antigens of these TCRs are unknown. The data were produced by immunoSEQ multiplex PCR, yet TCRdb's version contains in-frame clones alone and is incomplete. This table holds 35,000 or so clones, around 83% found once. The sequencing input was naive CD4+ T cells from PBMCs, cultured in vitro. Sample subset: naive CD4+ T cells isolated by negative enrichment. These receptors were taken from an adult with COVID-19.

J is TRBJ2-7 and V is TRBV6-2 or TRBV6-3; 13 nucleotides match TRBD2. This CDR3 is built from 16 residues. Germline V CDR1 and CDR2: MNHEY, SVGEGT. V was pared by 6 bases and J by 4 bases, with 9 bases of the junction left unmatched. CDR3 in amino acids: CASSRQTSGRPYEQYF. The CDR3 DNA is TGTGCCAGCAGCCGACAGACTAGCGGGAGGCCATACGAGCAGTACTTC.

V is TRBV24-1 and J is TRBJ2-2; tentatively, D is TRBD2 (5 bases). Trimming stripped 1 base from V and 5 bases from J, with 7 bases between. The length of the CDR3 is 14 residues. Germline V gene data show CDR1 as KGHDR and CDR2 as SFDVKD. The CDR3 nucleotides read TGTGCCACCAGTGATTTAACGGGGACCGGGGAGCTGTTTTTT. This sequence encodes CATSDLTGTGELFF.

The CDR3 reads CASSSLRQGSGLTYEQYF. The CDR3 DNA reads TGTGCCAGCAGCTCCCTTCGACAGGGATCAGGCCTAACCTACGAGCAGTACTTC. The chain combines TRBV5-4 with TRBJ2-7; TRBD1 matches 7 bases. CDR3 length: 18 amino acids. V was clipped by 3 bases and J by 2 bases; unmatched bases: 17. From germline, CDR1 is SGHNT and CDR2 YYREEE (reference sequence).

The CDR3 sequence is CASSSGTSGSYNEQFF. The CDR3 region has the DNA TGTGCCAGCAGTTCAGGGACTAGCGGATCCTACAATGAGCAGTTCTTC. V usage is TRBV6-5 and J usage is TRBJ2-1, with 11 nucleotides matching TRBD2. The CDR3 sequence is 16 residues long. After removal of 4 bases from V and 1 base from J, the junction contained 3 bases not matched to a gene. Germline CDR1 reads MNHEY; CDR2 reads SVGAGI.

This clone was detected once. The chain recombines TRBV5-1 with TRBJ2-5, with 7 bases identical to TRBD2. The germline gives CDR1 SGHRS, CDR2 YFSETQ. The CDR3 has 14 residues. V shed 4 bases and J 0 bases; nucleotides not matched to a gene: 3. The CDR3 here is CASSILANQETQYF. CDR3 DNA sequence: TGCGCCAGCAGCATACTAGCGAACCAAGAGACCCAGTACTTC.

J is TRBJ1-2 and V is TRBV5-1; no clear D. V was cut by 3 bases and J by 6 bases, with 15 bases left in between. The CDR3 contains 14 residues. CDR1 and CDR2 from the germline V gene are SGHRS and YFSETQ. The CDR3 reads CASSSEWSFDGYTF. The CDR3 region has the DNA TGCGCCAGCAGCTCTGAATGGTCCTTTGATGGCTACACCTTC. Combining the CDR3 with reference TRBV5-1 and TRBJ1-2 gives the whole variable domain KAGVTQTPRYLIKTRGQQVTLSCSPISGHRSVSWYQQTPGQGLQFLFEYFSETQRNKGNFPGRFSGRQFSNSRSEMNVSTLELGDSALYLCASSSEWSFDGYTFGSGTRLTVV.

The genes are TRBV6-1 and TRBJ1-1; D ambiguous. The V end lost 6 bases, the J end lost 1 base, and 9 bases lay between the germline ends. This CDR3 contains 13 residues. The germline V gene encodes CDR1 MNHNS and CDR2 SASEGT. CDR3 DNA sequence: TGTGCCAGCAGGAACGATGCGAACACTGAAGCTTTCTTT. Translating gives CASRNDANTEAFF.

The V gene is TRBV5-1, the J gene TRBJ2-1, with D uncertain. CDR1 is SGHRS, CDR2 YFSETQ, per germline. Trimming removed 4 bases from V and 5 bases from J, with 10 bases in between. The CDR3 runs 13 residues. The CDR3 loop is CASSTRLDNEQFF. The CDR3 DNA follows: TGCGCCAGCAGCACCCGTTTGGACAATGAGCAGTTCTTC.

This rearrangement joins TRBV4-1 to TRBJ2-5; perhaps TRBD1 as D (5 bases). CDR1 and CDR2 (germline): MGHRA, YSYEKL. The V end was cut by 0 bases, the J end by 0 bases, with 8 bases between. This CDR3 is built from 15 residues. CDR3 coding DNA: TGCGCCAGCAGCCAAGATCGGACACACCAAGAGACCCAGTACTTC. The encoded protein is CASSQDRTHQETQYF.

The table lists this clone with a count of one. The chain employs TRBV6-5 and TRBJ2-1, with 9 positions matching TRBD2. J lost 8 bases, V lost 9 bases, and 14 bases had no gene match. This CDR3 has 15 amino acids. CDR1 is MNHEY, CDR2 SVGAGI, per germline. The CDR3 protein is CASSPLAGTGDEQFF. The CDR3, as DNA: TGTGCCAGTTCCCCTCTAGCGGGAACCGGTGATGAGCAGTTCTTC.

This sequence joins TRBV7-3 and TRBJ2-1; D is undetermined. V dropped 5 bases and J dropped 9 bases, with 14 bases sitting between them. The CDR3 spans 13 residues. Germline lookup yields CDR1 SGHTA and CDR2 FQGTGA. The DNA of the CDR3 is TGTGCCAGCAGCCGTATACCTTCGCGTGAGCAGTTCTTC. Translation: CASSRIPSREQFF.

V and J are TRBV5-1 and TRBJ2-3, with 7 bases identical to TRBD1. The CDR3 is 13 residues long. The junction had 2 bases not matched to a gene; V was cut back by 1 base and J by 6 bases. The V gene's germline CDR1 is SGHRS and CDR2 YFSETQ. The CDR3 sequence is CASSLNRGDTQYF. The CDR3 DNA reads TGCGCCAGCAGCTTGAACAGGGGCGATACGCAGTATTTT. Full variable domain (missing parts from reference TRBV5-1 and TRBJ2-3): KAGVTQTPRYLIKTRGQQVTLSCSPISGHRSVSWYQQTPGQGLQFLFEYFSETQRNKGNFPGRFSGRQFSNSRSEMNVSTLELGDSALYLCASSLNRGDTQYFGPGTRLTVL.

V gene TRBV7-9 combines with J gene TRBJ2-5; D gene ambiguous. The V gene's germline CDR1 is SEHNR and CDR2 FQNEAQ (reference sequence). The CDR3 covers 16 residues. V lost 2 bases and J lost 5, with 18 bases in between. The CDR3 DNA follows: TGTGCCAGCAGCTTATCGGCGCTGGGGTCGGAGGAGACCCAGTACTTC. Translated, it gives CASSLSALGSEETQYF.

This clone was recorded a few times. V is TRBV3-1 (or the pseudogene TRBV3-2) and J is TRBJ1-1; the D gene is possibly TRBD1 (5 bases). Germline V gives CDR1 LGHDT, CDR2 YNNKEL (reference sequence). V was clipped by 2 bases and J by 6 bases, with 10 bases between them. The CDR3 is 13 amino acids. CDR3 sequence (DNA): TGTGCCAGCAGCCAAAGGGGTCCCGCTGAAGCTTTCTTT. Protein sequence: CASSQRGPAEAFF.

This clone was seen a single time. This chain links TRBV27 with TRBJ2-7; TRBD2 aligns across 11 bases. The CDR3 is made up of 18 amino acids. V trimming: 4 bases; J trimming: 1 base; junction bases outside the gene matches: 12. Per germline, CDR1 MNHEY and CDR2 SMNVEV (reference sequence). The CDR3 loop reads CASSSKTAGTSGSYEQYF. CDR3 bases: TGTGCCAGCAGTTCCAAAACTGCCGGGACTAGCGGTTCCTACGAGCAGTACTTC.

This clone was seen more than once but under ten times. Here the CDR3 reads CASSLTTPGLAGVHGELFF. CDR3 sequence (DNA): TGTGCCAGCAGCTTAACGACACCGGGACTAGCGGGAGTTCACGGGGAGCTGTTTTTT. The V gene is TRBV7-9, the J gene TRBJ2-2; 14 bases fit TRBD2. The junction had 12 bases not matched to a gene; V was cut back by 2 bases and J by 7 bases. Per the germline V gene, CDR1 is SEHNR and CDR2 is FQNEAQ (reference sequence). The CDR3 loop spans 19 amino acids.

The chain uses TRBV30 and TRBJ2-7; D possibly corresponds to TRBD2 (6 bases). This CDR3 has 15 residues. V lost 3 bases and J lost 2, with 17 bases in between. Germline V lookup: CDR1 GTSNPN, CDR2 SVGIG (reference sequence). The DNA for the CDR3 is TGTGCCTGGAGGCCAACTCTAGCGTCTACCTACGAGCAGTACTTC. Its protein is CAWRPTLASTYEQYF.

In its sample, this clone was seen a few times. The rearrangement joins TRBV6-5 to TRBJ2-2; D is unresolved. The V and J ends lost 2 bases and 0 bases respectively, with 4 bases between them. The CDR3 sequence is 14 residues long. Germline CDR1 and CDR2: MNHEY and SVGAGI. DNA for the CDR3: TGTGCCAGCAGTTACAGTTCGAACACCGGGGAGCTGTTTTTT. Protein: CASSYSSNTGELFF.

The chain has TRBV5-1 and TRBJ2-3; D may be TRBD2 (5 bases). Germline CDR1 is SGHRS and CDR2 is YFSETQ. The V gene lost 7 bases and the J gene lost 0 bases, with 12 bases spanning the gap. CDR3 length: 14 amino acids. The CDR3 loop is CASGPRTSTDTQYF. CDR3 nucleotides: TGCGCCAGCGGCCCACGGACTAGCACAGATACGCAGTATTTT.

V gene TRBV20-1 combines with J gene TRBJ2-1, with D possibly matching TRBD1 (5 bases). The germline V and J ends were trimmed by 4 bases and 8 bases, with 9 bases remaining between them. The length of the CDR3 is 11 residues. CDR1 and CDR2 (germline): DFQATT, SNEGSKA (reference sequence). DNA for the CDR3: TGCAGTGCTATATCAGGGCATGAGCAGTTCTTC. Translated, it gives CSAISGHEQFF.

This rearrangement joins TRBV11-3 to TRBJ2-3; tentative D call: TRBD2 (6 bases). The germline CDR1 and CDR2 sequences are SGHNT and YENEEA. Trimming took off 5 bases at V and 5 bases at J, with 17 bases between the two ends. The CDR3 is 15 residues long. CDR3 residues: CASSRRDGPRDTQYF. CDR3 nucleotides: TGTGCCAGCAGCCGGCGGGACGGGCCTAGAGATACGCAGTATTTT.

This chain uses TRBV10-1 with TRBJ1-3, with TRBD1 matching 7 bases. CDR3 length equals 14 residues. Germline V gives CDR1 WNHNN, CDR2 SYGVQD (reference sequence). V was pared by 5 bases and J by 3 bases, with 4 bases of the junction left unmatched. The CDR3 sequence: CASSRDSRGNTIYF. CDR3 bases: TGCGCCAGCAGTCGGGACAGCCGTGGAAACACCATATATTTT.

Here the CDR3 DNA reads TGTGCCAGCAGTGGGACCGGTCTAGGAGGCTACACCTTC. Residues: CASSGTGLGGYTF. J is TRBJ1-2 and V is TRBV12-3 or TRBV12-4; D might be TRBD1 (5 bases). Deletions cut 5 bases from V and 8 bases from J, with 15 bases between. The CDR3 runs to 13 residues.

The chain uses TRBV6-4 and TRBJ1-5; D not resolved. The CDR3 spans 13 residues. Deletions cut 2 bases from V and 7 bases from J, with 9 bases between. Per germline, CDR1 MRHNA and CDR2 SNTAGT. The DNA of the CDR3 is TGTGCCAGCAGTGACGAGGGAGGCCAGCCCCAGCATTTT. It translates to CASSDEGGQPQHF.

CDR3: CASSPPNTDTQYF. The CDR3 nucleotides are TGTGCCAGCAGTCCCCCGAACACAGATACGCAGTATTTT. This sequence joins TRBV28 and TRBJ2-3; no clear D gene. The CDR3 is 13 amino acids. Trimming took off 5 bases at V and 2 bases at J, with 8 bases between the two ends. Germline CDR1 is MDHEN and CDR2 is SYDVKM.

The genes are TRBV14 and TRBJ1-4, with 7 bases identical to TRBD1. The V gene end was trimmed by 5 bases and the J gene end by 4 bases; junction bases not matched to a gene: 4. The germline V gene encodes CDR1 SGHDN and CDR2 FVKESK. The length of the CDR3 is 14 residues. This CDR3 reads CASSVQGINEKLFF. Written as DNA, the CDR3 is TGTGCCAGCAGCGTACAGGGGATTAATGAAAAACTGTTTTTT.